This passage covers 5 T cell receptor beta chains from one sample sequenced in a study of beta chain features in type 1 diabetes. What was sequenced were expressed TCRB transcripts, since all of the isolated RNA had been reverse transcribed. Sequencing was performed with immunoSEQ multiplex PCR; in TCRdb, only in-frame clones are kept and a portion is missing. The sample lists 300,000 to 350,000 clones, roughly 14% seen once, with nearly 0.015% in the top ten. These TCRs are of unknown antigen specificity. General study findings and limits: Moderately but significantly shorter TCRB CDR3s were found in Type 1 diabetes patients in all four CD4+ subsets.

Sequenced: naive CD4+ T cells from blood. The receptors stem from a woman younger than 30 with type 1 diabetes.

The chain recombines TRBV19 with TRBJ2-5, with D perhaps TRBD2 (7 bases). The germline V gene has CDR1 LNHDA and CDR2 SQIVND (reference sequence). The ends were cut back, 7 bases at V and 4 bases at J, with 19 bases in the middle. The CDR3 totals 15 residues. CDR3 protein: CASTQGGGRGETQYF. CDR3 in DNA: TGTGCCAGTACCCAAGGGGGAGGGAGAGGAGAGACCCAGTACTTC. Drawing the rest from reference TRBV19 and TRBJ2-5, the complete variable domain is DGGITQSPKYLFRKEGQNVTLSCEQNLNHDAMYWYRQDPGQGLRLIYYSQIVNDFQKGDIAEGYSVSREKKESFPLTVTSAQKNPTAFYLCASTQGGGRGETQYFGPGTRLLVL.

The chain recombines TRBV7-9 with TRBJ2-3, with 7 bases fitting TRBD1. Looked up from germline, CDR1 is SEHNR and CDR2 is FQNEAQ (reference sequence). With V trimmed by 5 bases and J by 5 bases, 13 bases remained unmatched. The CDR3 is made up of 16 amino acids. For the CDR3, the DNA is TGTGCCAGCAGCGGTCGTCGGGGCAGGGGGAGAGATACGCAGTATTTT. Amino acid sequence: CASSGRRGRGRDTQYF.

This clone has only a few counts. This chain's CDR3 is CASSVGGRGQPQHF. The CDR3 nucleotides read TGTGCCAGCAGCGTAGGAGGTAGGGGGCAGCCCCAGCATTTT. The V and J genes are TRBV9 and TRBJ1-5; a weak D match, TRBD1 (6 bases). The V and J ends lost 0 bases and 7 bases respectively, with 11 bases between them. This CDR3 is 14 amino acids long. CDR1 SGDLS and CDR2 YYNGEE come from the germline V gene.

V is TRBV30 and J is TRBJ2-2; unclear D gene. This CDR3 comprises 13 residues. CDR1 and CDR2 (germline): GTSNPN, SVGIG (reference sequence). The V and J ends lost 2 bases and 3 bases respectively, with 7 bases between them. CDR3 region: CAWSKQHTGELFF. The DNA for the CDR3 is TGTGCCTGGAGTAAACAGCACACCGGGGAGCTGTTTTTT.

CDR3: CASSQDLGGLNTGELFF. CDR3 nucleotide sequence: TGCGCCAGCAGCCAAGATCTAGGGGGCCTGAACACCGGGGAGCTGTTTTTT. This chain joins TRBV4-3 and TRBJ2-2; 7 bases are a match to TRBD1. The CDR3 runs 17 residues. From germline, CDR1 is LGHNA and CDR2 YSLEER. J lost 1 base, V lost 0 bases, and 5 bases had no gene match.